These 5 T cell receptor beta chains came from one sample sequenced in a study of regulatory T cells in long-lasting Graves disease. Relying on iRepertoire HTBI primers and Arm-PCR of CDR3 regions, the team built TCR beta libraries. TCRdb analysed the multiplex PCR reads with MiXCR anew, one entry per CDR3 protein. The sample shows roughly 490,000 distinct CDR3 sequences, 20% to 25% of them seen only once. The sample's time point: persistent/refractory GD, antithyroid drugs over 5 years with positive TRAb. The TCR library used RNA extracted from PBMCs. The sequenced sample was peripheral blood mononuclear cells (PBMCs), obtained when the disease was refractory, from a patient treated with antithyroid drugs. These receptor sequences come from a female donor with Graves disease.

This clonotype was observed at least ten times. The J gene is TRBJ2-7, the V gene TRBV7-2; D perhaps matches TRBD1 (5 bases). V was clipped by 5 bases and J by 2 bases, with 16 bases between them. CDR1 is SGHTA, CDR2 FQGNSA, per germline. This CDR3 spans 15 amino acids. As DNA, the CDR3 is TGTGCCAGCAGCCGCACGACAGATTCGACCTACGAGCAGTACTTC. Amino acid sequence: CASSRTTDSTYEQYF.

This clonotype showed up many times. The V gene is TRBV5-5, the J gene TRBJ1-5, with D hard to call. The CDR3 runs to 14 residues. Trimming pared 4 bases from V and 4 bases from J, leaving 12 bases between. Germline assignment: CDR1 SGHKS and CDR2 YYEKEE (reference sequence). The CDR3 sequence: CASSQRQVNQPQHF. The CDR3 coding sequence is TGTGCCAGCAGCCAACGACAAGTTAATCAGCCCCAGCATTTT.

This clonotype was seen a handful of times. The chain has TRBV10-3 and TRBJ2-3, with D hard to call. The germline V and J ends were trimmed by 8 bases and 2 bases, with 8 bases remaining between them. This CDR3 is built from 12 residues. The germline V gene encodes CDR1 ENHRY and CDR2 SYGVKD. CDR3 residues: CAISSSTDTQYF. In nucleotides, the CDR3 is TGTGCCATCTCTTCTTCCACAGATACGCAGTATTTT.

This clonotype has a count of ten or more. The chain carries TRBV2 and TRBJ1-4, with D hard to call. Germline values: CDR1 SNHLY, CDR2 FYNNEI. CDR3 length equals 15 residues. V lost 6 bases to trimming and J lost 5 bases, with 16 bases between them. As DNA, the CDR3 is TGTGCCAGCAGGAAAACTGGCAGCTTCAATGAAAAACTGTTTTTT. As protein: CASRKTGSFNEKLFF.

This clonotype was recorded a few times. This chain uses TRBV6-1 with TRBJ1-2, with 8 bases identical to TRBD1. After removal of 5 bases from V and 7 bases from J, the junction contained 6 bases not matched to a gene. The CDR3 has 13 residues. CDR1 and CDR2 from the germline V gene are MNHNS and SASEGT. CDR3 sequence: CASSPPGGGGYTF. CDR3 in DNA: TGTGCCAGCAGTCCTCCAGGGGGCGGTGGCTACACCTTC.